A selection of T cell receptor beta chains follows, all from one sample in a study of blood T cell repertoires in COVID-19. The assay was immunoSEQ multiplex PCR, and TCRdb's table has in-frame clones only and misses some. The repertoire holds some 190,000 clones, around 88% seen once, with 1.5% in the top ten. The sequencing sample was made of peripheral blood. These receptors all come from a man aged 18 to 29 with active or convalescent COVID-19. Each CDR3 is given with its conserved first and last residue. D genes are given only for firm matches. Some rows have no size entry. The others give once, few or many, or a class for an expanded clone.

CDR3 length	V gene	D gene	clone size	J gene	CDR3 protein	CDR3 DNA
15	TRBV7-9	-	-	TRBJ2-1	CASSVRASAYNEQFF	TGTGCCAGCAGCGTAAGGGCTAGCGCCTACAATGAGCAGTTCTTC
16	TRBV7-2	TRBD2	once	TRBJ2-5	CASSRNGLAGGLAQYF	TGTGCCAGCAGCCGTAATGGACTAGCGGGGGGCTTGGCCCAGTACTTC
13	TRBV27	TRBD1	-	TRBJ2-1	CASSLYPGQPQFF	TGTGCCAGCAGTTTATATCCGGGACAGCCGCAGTTCTTC
16	TRBV9	-	-	TRBJ1-1	CASTMWVGGRNTEAFF	TGTGCCAGCACCATGTGGGTCGGGGGAAGGAACACTGAAGCTTTCTTT
14	TRBV6-5	-	few	TRBJ1-1	CASSWGQLNTEAFF	TGTGCCAGCAGTTGGGGACAATTGAACACTGAAGCTTTCTTT
15	TRBV4-3	TRBD1	few	TRBJ1-5	CASSQEGTGRKPQHF	TGCGCCAGCAGCCAAGAGGGGACAGGGAGGAAGCCCCAGCATTTT
14	TRBV28	TRBD2	few	TRBJ2-7	CASTLAGANYEQYF	TGTGCCAGCACGCTAGCGGGAGCTAACTACGAGCAGTACTTC
15	TRBV7-6	TRBD1	-	TRBJ2-5	CASSFGQGTGETQYF	TGTGCCAGCAGCTTCGGACAGGGGACCGGGGAGACCCAGTACTTC
15	TRBV11-2	-	-	TRBJ1-5	CASSPGQRSNQPQHF	TGTGCCAGCAGCCCTGGACAGAGGAGCAATCAGCCCCAGCATTTT
14	TRBV2	TRBD1	-	TRBJ2-2	CASRGTANTGELFF	TGTGCCAGCAGGGGGACAGCGAACACCGGGGAGCTGTTTTTT
14	TRBV9	-	once	TRBJ1-5	CASSVHSSNQPQHF	TGTGCCAGCAGCGTCCACAGTAGCAATCAGCCCCAGCATTTT
15	TRBV7-9	TRBD1	-	TRBJ2-3	CASSATGQRTDTQYF	TGTGCCAGCAGCGCAACGGGACAGCGGACAGATACGCAGTATTTT
15	TRBV12-5	TRBD1	-	TRBJ1-5	CASGLNTGGNQPQHF	TGTGCTAGTGGTTTGAATACAGGGGGCAATCAGCCCCAGCATTTT
15	TRBV5-1	TRBD1	-	TRBJ2-1	CASSLDRGAIDEQFF	TGCGCCAGCAGCTTGGACAGGGGGGCTATCGATGAGCAGTTCTTC
14	TRBV27	-	-	TRBJ1-2	CASSPDMRGYGYTF	TGTGCCAGCAGTCCCGATATGAGGGGGTATGGCTACACCTTC
16	TRBV7-2	-	-	TRBJ1-6	CASSLFSGVTNSPLHF	TGTGCCAGCAGCTTATTTTCAGGGGTGACTAATTCACCCCTCCACTTT
14	TRBV6-5	TRBD1	-	TRBJ2-7	CASRKPGQAHEQYF	TGTGCCAGCAGAAAACCGGGACAGGCCCACGAGCAGTACTTC
15	TRBV7-9	-	few	TRBJ2-7	CASSLARTSSYEQYF	TGTGCCAGCAGCTTAGCACGGACAAGCTCCTACGAGCAGTACTTC
15	TRBV5-6	TRBD1	-	TRBJ1-4	CASTRGTGIDEKLFF	TGTGCCAGCACCAGAGGGACAGGGATAGATGAAAAACTGTTTTTT
15	TRBV2	TRBD1	-	TRBJ2-1	CASSERGQGYNEQFF	TGTGCCAGCAGTGAGAGGGGACAGGGCTACAATGAGCAGTTCTTC
13	TRBV25-1	TRBD1	-	TRBJ1-1	CASSEWGDSEAFF	TGTGCCAGCAGTGAATGGGGGGACAGTGAAGCTTTCTTT
15	TRBV6-6	TRBD2	-	TRBJ2-7	CASSYTGGRAYEQYF	TGTGCCAGCAGTTACACGGGCGGGAGGGCGTACGAGCAGTACTTC
16	TRBV30	-	-	TRBJ2-5	CAWSDGGWAGAETQYF	TGTGCCTGGAGTGACGGTGGTTGGGCAGGGGCAGAGACCCAGTACTTC
15	TRBV4-1	-	-	TRBJ1-4	CASSQGWETNEKLFF	TGCGCCAGCAGCCAGGGTTGGGAGACTAATGAAAAACTGTTTTTT
15	TRBV5-4	TRBD2	-	TRBJ2-7	CASSTGTSGTYEQYF	TGTGCCAGCAGCACCGGGACTAGCGGAACCTACGAGCAGTACTTC
15	TRBV6-1	-	-	TRBJ1-5	CASSEASGRGQPQHF	TGTGCCAGCAGTGAAGCGTCGGGAAGAGGTCAGCCCCAGCATTTT
14	TRBV28	TRBD1	-	TRBJ2-7	CAISGTERGYEQYF	TGTGCCATCTCCGGGACAGAGCGTGGTTACGAGCAGTACTTC
14	TRBV7-9	-	-	TRBJ1-3	CASSLRQAGNTIYF	TGTGCCAGCAGCTTAAGGCAGGCTGGAAACACCATATATTTT
16	TRBV19	TRBD2	-	TRBJ2-3	CASSIRSSGSADTQYF	TGTGCCAGTAGTATTCGGTCTAGCGGGAGTGCAGATACGCAGTATTTT
15	TRBV11-1	-	-	TRBJ2-7	CASSLRPPGAYEQYF	TGTGCCAGCAGCCTCCGCCCTCCCGGGGCCTACGAGCAGTACTTC
16	TRBV6-6	TRBD1	-	TRBJ2-2	CASSWGGTGATGELFF	TGTGCCAGCAGTTGGGGGGGGACAGGGGCCACCGGGGAGCTGTTTTTT
17	TRBV5-6	TRBD1	-	TRBJ1-1	CASSPSIRGRGDTEAFF	TGTGCCAGCAGCCCTTCGATCAGGGGGCGAGGGGACACTGAAGCTTTCTTT
19	TRBV3-1/TRBV3-2	TRBD1	once	TRBJ1-4	CASSQGQGMIARNYEKLFF	TGTGCCAGCAGCCAAGGACAGGGGATGATCGCGCGCAATTATGAAAAACTGTTTTTT
15	TRBV7-9	TRBD1	-	TRBJ1-4	CASSSLTGPNEKLFF	TGTGCCAGCAGCTCCCTGACAGGGCCTAATGAAAAACTGTTTTTT
12	TRBV2	-	-	TRBJ1-1	CASPRRNTEAFF	TGTGCCAGCCCGAGGAGGAACACTGAAGCTTTCTTT
14	TRBV5-4	TRBD1	-	TRBJ1-2	CASSLFGPGGGYTF	TGTGCCAGCAGCTTGTTCGGACCAGGGGGAGGCTACACCTTC
15	TRBV9	-	once	TRBJ2-7	CASSVTGQSSYEQYF	TGTGCCAGCAGCGTAACAGGACAGAGCTCCTACGAGCAGTACTTC
16	TRBV6-2/TRBV6-3	-	-	TRBJ1-2	CASSYSTGIRPYGYTF	TGTGCCAGCAGTTACAGTACGGGTATTCGGCCCTATGGCTACACCTTC
15	TRBV9	TRBD1	-	TRBJ1-6	CASSVRQGADSPLHF	TGTGCCAGCAGCGTCAGACAGGGGGCCGATTCACCCCTCCACTTT
19	TRBV7-2	TRBD2	once	TRBJ2-5	CASSLRGGLAGGRQETQYF	TGTGCCAGCAGCTTGAGAGGGGGACTAGCGGGAGGTCGTCAAGAGACCCAGTACTTC
12	TRBV7-9	-	-	TRBJ1-4	CAQDSPNEKLFF	TGTGCCCAAGACAGCCCAAATGAAAAACTGTTTTTT
15	TRBV2	-	-	TRBJ2-7	CASSEASGAAYEQYF	TGTGCCAGCAGTGAAGCGTCAGGGGCGGCTTACGAGCAGTACTTC
13	TRBV6-1	-	-	TRBJ2-1	CASSEASVYEQFF	TGTGCCAGCAGTGAAGCGTCGGTTTATGAGCAGTTCTTC
19	TRBV29-1	TRBD2	-	TRBJ2-1	CSVARGLAGRTAKYNEQFF	TGCAGCGTTGCGAGAGGACTAGCGGGACGGACCGCCAAATACAATGAGCAGTTCTTC
16	TRBV19	-	-	TRBJ1-1	CASFPDRPPFQPKAFF	TGTGCCAGCTTTCCTGACAGGCCCCCCTTCCAACCGAAAGCTTTCTTT
15	TRBV19	-	-	TRBJ1-5	CASSMRARRNQPQHF	TGTGCCAGTAGTATGAGGGCGCGGCGCAATCAGCCCCAGCATTTT
15	TRBV7-3	TRBD2	few	TRBJ2-3	CASSISSGSTDTQYF	TGTGCCAGCAGCATATCTAGCGGGAGCACAGATACGCAGTATTTT
18	TRBV19	-	-	TRBJ1-4	CASSIIRGSVGTFEKLFF	TGTGCCAGTAGTATCATACGAGGTTCTGTAGGAACATTTGAAAAACTGTTTTTT
18	TRBV5-1	TRBD1	-	TRBJ2-1	CASHKNPTGTEGYNEQFF	TGCGCCAGCCATAAAAACCCAACCGGGACAGAGGGTTACAATGAGCAGTTCTTC
15	TRBV19	-	-	TRBJ1-4	CASSGPVGASEKLFF	TGTGCCAGTAGTGGACCAGTGGGAGCCTCTGAAAAACTGTTTTTT
13	TRBV6-5	-	-	TRBJ1-1	CASSSSGAREAFF	TGTGCCAGCAGTTCATCAGGGGCCCGTGAAGCTTTCTTT
15	TRBV11-2	-	-	TRBJ1-1	CASSLDPGPNTEAFF	TGTGCCAGCAGCTTAGATCCTGGCCCGAACACTGAAGCTTTCTTT
14	TRBV28	-	-	TRBJ1-1	CASSLRQGLTEAFF	TGTGCCAGCAGTTTACGTCAGGGGCTCACTGAAGCTTTCTTT
13	TRBV15	-	-	TRBJ2-5	CATSFGGVETQYF	TGTGCCACCAGCTTCGGAGGGGTCGAGACCCAGTACTTC
12	TRBV5-1	-	-	TRBJ1-2	CASSFDIVGYTF	TGCGCCAGCAGCTTCGACATTGTCGGCTACACCTTC
13	TRBV6-2/TRBV6-3	-	-	TRBJ2-5	CASSWDFAVAQYF	TGTGCCAGCAGTTGGGACTTCGCGGTGGCCCAGTACTTC
15	TRBV27	TRBD2	-	TRBJ2-3	CASSFGLAGGDTQYF	TGTGCCAGCAGTTTCGGCCTAGCGGGAGGAGATACGCAGTATTTT
19	TRBV11-2	TRBD2	-	TRBJ2-5	CASSPSRGLAGGPRETQYF	TGTGCCAGCAGCCCCAGCCGAGGACTAGCGGGAGGGCCTCGGGAGACCCAGTACTTC